This T cell receptor (beta chain) originates from a study of T-cell reconstitution after alpha-beta-depleted transplantation in children. Trimming took 0 bases from V and 1 from J, leaving 15 bases between them. The CDR3 covers 16 residues. Germline CDR1 and CDR2: DFQATT and SNEGSKA (reference sequence). For TCRbeta, the library was prepared with unique molecular identifiers. One entry per CDR3 protein results from TCRdb running MiXCR on the PCR reads. Of more than 450,000 distinct CDR3 sequences listed, about 16% are singletons. This clonotype was seen only once. This sequence joins TRBV20-1 and TRBJ1-1; no definite D call. Sequenced material: PBMCs from the stem cell graft donor, taken from the stem cell graft. This receptor was obtained from a human donor who donated a stem cell graft to a child with acute lymphoblastic leukemia. Written as DNA, the CDR3 is TGCAGTGCTAGAGAGGGAGGGTACGGGCCGAACACTGAAGCTTTCTTT. Amino acids: CSAREGGYGPNTEAFF.